The present TCR beta chain was sequenced within a study of blood T cell repertoires in COVID-19. Germline V gives CDR1 MNHNS, CDR2 SASEGT. V was clipped by 3 bases and J by 3 bases; unmatched bases: 5. This CDR3 comprises 16 residues. Authors' methods: Quantification of nucleated cells was approximated via reference gene primer amplification. Method: immunoSEQ multiplex PCR; TCRdb's copy keeps in-frame clones and lacks some. V and J calls and clone size are copied from that table; D and trimming were computed from the DNA. The sample yields some 66,000 clones, about nine tenths seen once. V is TRBV6-1 and J is TRBJ2-2; 9 bases are shared with TRBD1. Sequences were obtained from peripheral blood. The source of this sequence is a human donor with active COVID-19. The donor label of this sample is uncertain. The CDR3 region has the DNA TGTGCCAGCAGTGACACAGGGGGCAAGGACACCGGGGAGCTGTTTTTT. Translating it yields CASSDTGGKDTGELFF.